A selection of T cell receptor beta chains follows, all from one sample in a study of blood T cell repertoires in COVID-19. Only in-frame clones appear in the TCRdb table, and some are missing; sequencing was by immunoSEQ multiplex PCR. There are roughly 150,000 clones in the sample; 87% occur only once, and 5% lies in the top ten. Material: peripheral blood. These receptors came from a human donor in a cohort sampled during active COVID-19. Each CDR3 is given with its conserved first and last residue. The D gene is left open where the match is weak. The size field is filled for only some rows; it gives once, few, many or a size class.

j_call d_call clone_size v_call cdr3_nt cdr3_aa
TRBJ1-1 TRBD1 NA TRBV24-1 TGTGCCACCAGTGCCTCCGGGACAGGGGGCCTCACTGAAGCTTTCTTT CATSASGTGGLTEAFF
TRBJ1-2 TRBD1 NA TRBV2 TGTGCCAGCAGGTCCGGGACAGCGTTTGATGGCTACACCTTC CASRSGTAFDGYTF
TRBJ2-7 TRBD2 NA TRBV20-1 TGCAGTGCTAGCGGTGGGGCTAGCGGGGCTTTC CSASGGASGAF
TRBJ2-3 NA NA TRBV2 TGTGCCACCTTGGGCGGGAGCACAGATACGCAGTATTTT CATLGGSTDTQYF
TRBJ2-1 TRBD2 NA TRBV5-6 TGTGCCAGCAGCCATGGCGGGGGGGCCTACAATGAGCAGTTCTTC CASSHGGGAYNEQFF
TRBJ2-3 NA once TRBV7-3 TGTGCCAGCAGTTACGACAGAAGCACAGATACGCAGTATTTT CASSYDRSTDTQYF
TRBJ2-3 NA NA TRBV20-1 TGCAGTGCTAGTACGCAGGGGAGCACAGATACGCAGTATTTT CSASTQGSTDTQYF
TRBJ2-7 TRBD1 NA TRBV29-1 TGCAGCGTTTCGGGGACAGGGGGGAGGGAGCAGTACTTC CSVSGTGGREQYF
TRBJ2-1 TRBD2 NA TRBV7-9 TGTGCCAGCAGCTTAGTTCTAGCGGGAAAGGACTACAATGAGCAGTTCTTC CASSLVLAGKDYNEQFF
TRBJ1-1 NA NA TRBV19 TGTGCCAGTAGTATAGGTGAGAGCGTGAACACTGAAGCTTTCTTT CASSIGESVNTEAFF
TRBJ2-1 TRBD2 once TRBV5-1 TGCGCCAGCAGCTGGACGCCAGCGGGGGGGCCAAGCAATGAGCAGTTCTTC CASSWTPAGGPSNEQFF
TRBJ2-5 TRBD2 NA TRBV20-1 TGCAGTGCTAGTTCGGGGATTAGCGGGGGCTTAATGTTGGAGACCCAGTACTTC CSASSGISGGLMLETQYF